One and the same sample provided the 6 T cell receptor beta chains below, sequenced in a study of cytomegalovirus exposure and HLA in healthy donors. The PCR made use of 60 Vbeta and 13 Jbeta primers. Using immunoSEQ multiplex PCR, the repertoire was profiled, and TCRdb retains in-frame clones only, with some absent. The repertoire has around 150,000 clones, under 80% of them found once; the top ten carry 2.8%. The sample consisted of PBMCs. These TCRs come from a male donor in good health and CMV-seronegative.

This clone appeared a few times. The chain couples TRBV7-2 to TRBJ2-7; tentative D call: TRBD2 (5 bases). Germline V gene lookup returns CDR1 SGHTA and CDR2 FQGNSA. The CDR3 contains 15 residues. With 1 base removed from V and 5 bases from J, the gap between germline ends came to 15 bases. The CDR3 nucleotides read TGTGCCAGCAGCTTAGAGGGCGGACTGACGAACGAGCAGTACTTC. Residues: CASSLEGGLTNEQYF. Complete variable domain (other parts from reference TRBV7-2 and TRBJ2-7): GAGVSQSPSNKVTEKGKDVELRCDPISGHTALYWYRQSLGQGLEFLIYFQGNSAPDKSGLPSDRFSAERTGGSVSTLTIQRTQQEDSAVYLCASSLEGGLTNEQYFGPGTRLTVT.

V and J are TRBV15 and TRBJ1-1; no firm D call. Germline V gene lookup returns CDR1 LNHNV and CDR2 YYDKDF (reference sequence). The CDR3 runs to 14 residues. V lost 2 bases and J 4 bases, leaving 11 bases between the germline ends. The CDR3 spells CATSRPARGTEAFF. In nucleotides, the CDR3 is TGTGCCACCAGCAGACCGGCCCGGGGCACTGAAGCTTTCTTT.

J is TRBJ1-1 and V is TRBV6-5; D gene unclear. This CDR3 comprises 15 residues. The germline CDR1 and CDR2 sequences are MNHEY and SVGAGI. V dropped 5 bases and J dropped 1 base, with 14 bases sitting between them. The CDR3 DNA reads TGTGCCAGCAGTCTCTTCGGACTCTCGAACACTGAAGCTTTCTTT. Translating it yields CASSLFGLSNTEAFF.

This chain connects TRBV14 to TRBJ1-1; D is perhaps TRBD1 (5 bases). V was shortened by 6 bases and J by 4 bases, with 18 bases between the two germline ends. The CDR3 runs 15 residues. Germline CDR1 SGHDN, CDR2 FVKESK. The CDR3 nucleotides are TGTGCCAGCAGTCAAAAAGGGGCGTCCCCCACTGAAGCTTTCTTT. Translating gives CASSQKGASPTEAFF.

V is TRBV4-1 and J is TRBJ1-1; possible D gene TRBD1, 6 bases. The CDR3 contains 15 residues. The V gene lost 1 base and the J gene lost 1 base, with 10 bases spanning the gap. CDR1 MGHRA and CDR2 YSYEKL come from the germline V gene. Written as DNA, the CDR3 is TGCGCCAGCAGCCAAGCCCTCAGGGGGAACACTGAAGCTTTCTTT. Encoded protein: CASSQALRGNTEAFF.

The sample holds one count of this clone. The rearrangement joins TRBV6-5 to TRBJ2-7; D might be TRBD2 (6 bases). In germline, CDR1 is MNHEY, CDR2 SVGAGI. Between the trimmed V and J ends, which lost 2 bases and 1 base, there was a span of 9 bases. The CDR3 has 14 amino acids. For the CDR3, the DNA is TGTGCCAGCAGTTACCGGACTATTTCCTACGAGCAGTACTTC. It encodes CASSYRTISYEQYF.